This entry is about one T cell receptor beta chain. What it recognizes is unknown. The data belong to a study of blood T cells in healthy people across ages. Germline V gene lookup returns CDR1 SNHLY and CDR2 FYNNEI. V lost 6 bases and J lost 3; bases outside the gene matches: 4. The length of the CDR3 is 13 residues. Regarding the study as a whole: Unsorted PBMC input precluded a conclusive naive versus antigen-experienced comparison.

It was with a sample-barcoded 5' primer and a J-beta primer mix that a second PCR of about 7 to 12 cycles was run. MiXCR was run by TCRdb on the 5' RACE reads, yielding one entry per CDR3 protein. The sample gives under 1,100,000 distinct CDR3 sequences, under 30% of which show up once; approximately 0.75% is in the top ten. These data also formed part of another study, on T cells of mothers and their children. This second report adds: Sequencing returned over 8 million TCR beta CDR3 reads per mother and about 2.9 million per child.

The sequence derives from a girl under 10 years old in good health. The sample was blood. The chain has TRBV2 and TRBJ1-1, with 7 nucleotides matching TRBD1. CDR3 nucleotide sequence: TGTGCCAGCAGCGCCGACAGGGACACTGAAGCTTTCTTT. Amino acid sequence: CASSADRDTEAFF.